Following are 28 T cell receptor beta chains from one sample sequenced in a study of T cells in Graves' hyperthyroidism and ophthalmopathy. TCR beta CDR3 sequences were amplified from RNA transcripts. A first-round RT-PCR of the TCR CDR3 used the HTBI primer set. TCRdb used MiXCR to reprocess the multiplex PCR reads, holding one entry per CDR3 protein. The sample contains about 420,000 distinct CDR3 sequences, roughly an eighth of which appear only once. Sequenced input: blood. The receptors stem from a woman aged 18-30 years with Graves' hyperthyroidism.

The chain recombines TRBV7-2 with TRBJ2-1; the D gene is possibly TRBD2 (5 bases). The CDR3 runs to 14 residues. The germline V and J ends were trimmed by 2 bases and 7 bases, with 12 bases remaining between them. Germline V CDR1 and CDR2: SGHTA, FQGNSA. CDR3 DNA: TGTGCCAGCAGCTTACCGGGGTTAAGTAATGAGCAGTTCTTC. Protein: CASSLPGLSNEQFF.

The V gene is TRBV29-1, the J gene TRBJ2-2; possible D gene TRBD2, 5 bases. The CDR3 totals 12 residues. The V gene's germline CDR1 is SQVTM and CDR2 ANQGSEA. V was trimmed by 7 bases and J by 7 bases, leaving 13 bases between them. CDR3 DNA sequence: TGCAGCGGTGTACTGGGGAGCGGGGAGCTGTTTTTT. This translates into CSGVLGSGELFF.

V and J are TRBV7-2 and TRBJ1-1; D is uncertain. CDR3 length: 12 residues. V lost 2 bases to trimming and J lost 6 bases, with 7 bases between them. CDR1 is SGHTA and CDR2 is FQGNSA in the germline V gene. CDR3 sequence reads: CASSLYSAEAFF. CDR3 sequence (DNA): TGTGCCAGCAGCTTATACAGCGCTGAAGCTTTCTTT.

This clonotype was picked up a small number of times. The V gene is TRBV10-3, the J gene TRBJ2-1; weak D call: TRBD2 (5 bases). CDR3 length equals 15 residues. Germline CDR1 reads ENHRY; CDR2 reads SYGVKD. Trimming pared 11 bases from V and 11 bases from J, leaving 28 bases between. CDR3 sequence reads: CASVPESGGSHKQFF. The CDR3 region has the DNA TGTGCCTCGGTGCCAGAATCTGGCGGGTCCCATAAGCAGTTCTTC.

This chain joins TRBV2 and TRBJ2-3; D unclear. V was trimmed by 8 bases and J by 0 bases, leaving 12 bases between them. CDR1 and CDR2 from the germline V gene are SNHLY and FYNNEI. The CDR3 sequence is 14 residues long. CDR3 sequence (DNA): TGTGCCAGCTTGCGAGACCGGAGCACAGATACGCAGTATTTT. Translation gives CASLRDRSTDTQYF.

This clonotype was observed at least ten times. The chain has TRBV11-2 and TRBJ2-3; the D is unclear. With 1 base removed from V and 2 bases from J, the gap between germline ends came to 4 bases. Looked up from germline, CDR1 is SGHAT and CDR2 is FQNNGV. This CDR3 contains 13 residues. CDR3 in amino acids: CASSLVPTDTQYF. The CDR3 DNA is TGTGCCAGCAGCTTAGTACCCACAGATACGCAGTATTTT.

The sample holds a few counts of this clonotype. The CDR3 ends on some other residue instead of the conserved phenylalanine or tryptophan, so this is likely a read error. The V gene is TRBV5-1, the J gene TRBJ1-1, with unresolved D. The CDR3 has 12 residues. V dropped 4 bases and J dropped 4 bases, with 8 bases sitting between them. Germline CDR1 and CDR2: SGHRS and YFSETQ. Written as DNA, the CDR3 is TGCGCCAGCAGCACGCAAGGCACTGAAGCTTTCCTT. As protein: CASSTQGTEAFL.

This clonotype has a count of ten or more. V usage is TRBV6-2 or TRBV6-3 and J usage is TRBJ2-1; 12 positions agree with TRBD2. The CDR3 contains 16 residues. With V trimmed by 4 bases and J by 8 bases, 9 bases remained unmatched. Germline values: CDR1 MNHEY, CDR2 SVGEGT. Written as DNA, the CDR3 is TGTGCCAGCAGTTCCGGACTAGCGGGATTTTACGATGAGCAGTTCTTC. Amino acids: CASSSGLAGFYDEQFF.

This clonotype was found many times. The rearrangement uses TRBV11-2 and TRBJ2-7; TRBD2 agrees at 12 bases. The germline V gene has CDR1 SGHAT and CDR2 FQNNGV. The CDR3 has 17 amino acids. V was clipped by 1 base and J by 3 bases; unmatched bases: 7. CDR3 sequence: CASSLGPGLAGIYEQYF. Written as DNA, the CDR3 is TGTGCCAGCAGCTTAGGCCCAGGACTAGCGGGGATCTACGAGCAGTACTTC.

Turning to this clonotype: At one boundary the junction diverges from the germline segment, which might be a read error. The chain combines TRBV10-3 with TRBJ2-5; perhaps TRBD2 as D (6 bases). Per germline, CDR1 ENHRY and CDR2 SYGVKD. The CDR3 is 13 residues long. The CDR3: CAVSGRGQETQYF. Here the CDR3 DNA reads TGTGCCGTCAGTGGGCGGGGCCAAGAGACCCAGTACTTC.

This clonotype has only a few counts. V usage is TRBV28 and J usage is TRBJ1-1; D gene uncertain. This CDR3 is built from 13 residues. Trimming shortened V by 6 bases and J by 3 bases, and 11 bases separated the two germline ends. Germline V gives CDR1 MDHEN, CDR2 SYDVKM. The CDR3 protein is CASRDGTHTEAFF. The CDR3 nucleotides are TGTGCCAGCAGGGACGGAACCCACACTGAAGCTTTCTTT.

This clonotype was counted a few times. The chain joins TRBV24-1 to TRBJ2-1, with 8 bases that match TRBD2. The trim removed 3 bases at V and 7 bases at J, leaving 7 bases unmatched. This CDR3 has 15 residues. In germline, CDR1 is KGHDR, CDR2 SFDVKD. The DNA for the CDR3 is TGTGCCACCAGTGATCTTTTAGCGGGAAAAAATGAGCAGTTCTTC. Protein sequence: CATSDLLAGKNEQFF.

This clonotype has just a few counts. The chain employs TRBV3-1 and TRBJ1-4; D may be TRBD1 (5 bases). V dropped 1 base and J dropped 5 bases, with 14 bases sitting between them. Germline CDR1 LGHDT, CDR2 YNNKEL (reference sequence). The length of the CDR3 is 16 residues. The CDR3 nucleotides read TGTGCCAGCAGCCAAGGACCGGGACTGAGAAATGAAAAACTGTTTTTT. It specifies CASSQGPGLRNEKLFF.

V gene TRBV12-5 combines with J gene TRBJ1-1, with TRBD1 matching 8 bases. The V gene end was trimmed by 6 bases and the J gene end by 1 base; junction bases not matched to a gene: 7. CDR3 length equals 15 residues. The germline CDR1 and CDR2 sequences are LGHNT and FRNRAP. The CDR3 nucleotides read TGTGCTAGTGGCCGATCGACAGGGGAGAACACTGAAGCTTTCTTT. Its protein is CASGRSTGENTEAFF.

This clonotype was counted a few times. The chain combines TRBV24-1 with TRBJ2-5, with 12 bases lining up with TRBD1. The CDR3 spans 16 residues. V lost 3 bases to trimming and J lost 1 base; unmatched junction nucleotides: 2. The germline V gene encodes CDR1 KGHDR and CDR2 SFDVKD. The CDR3 sequence: CATSDRDRGLQETQYF. CDR3 DNA sequence: TGTGCCACCAGTGATCGGGACAGGGGGCTCCAAGAGACCCAGTACTTC.

This clonotype came up many times. The chain combines TRBV30 with TRBJ2-7; 11 bases are shared with TRBD2. The CDR3 covers 15 residues. The germline V gene has CDR1 GTSNPN and CDR2 SVGIG (reference sequence). J lost 3 bases, V lost 3 bases, and 7 bases had no gene match. DNA for the CDR3: TGTGCCTGGAGGCCCCCTAGCGGGGGGTACTACGAGCAGTACTTC. This sequence encodes CAWRPPSGGYYEQYF. The full variable domain, in which reference TRBV30 and TRBJ2-7 provide the parts outside the CDR3, is SQTIHQWPATLVQPVGSPLSLECTVEGTSNPNLYWYRQAAGRGLQLLFYSVGIGQISSEVPQNLSASRPQDRQFILSSKKLLLSDSGFYLCAWRPPSGGYYEQYFGPGTRLTVT.

The V and J genes are TRBV5-1 and TRBJ2-3, with 9 positions matching TRBD2. Trimming took 0 bases from V and 4 from J; bases not matched to a gene: 6. Per germline, CDR1 SGHRS and CDR2 YFSETQ. This CDR3 is built from 16 residues. The CDR3 loop reads CASSLGVAGVADTQYF. CDR3 sequence (DNA): TGCGCCAGCAGCTTGGGCGTAGCGGGAGTAGCAGATACGCAGTATTTT.

This clonotype showed up many times. The rearrangement links TRBV12-3 or TRBV12-4 to TRBJ2-5, with TRBD2 identical over 14 bases. This CDR3 is built from 16 residues. The V and J ends lost 5 bases and 4 bases, in that order; junction bases with no gene match: 6. For the CDR3, the DNA is TGTGCCAGCAGTAAGACTAGCGGGAGGGTGTTAGAGACCCAGTACTTC. This sequence encodes CASSKTSGRVLETQYF.

This clonotype came up many times. V gene TRBV5-1 combines with J gene TRBJ1-2; no reliable D call. Germline CDR1 and CDR2: SGHRS and YFSETQ. The CDR3 covers 15 residues. Trimming left V 0 bases short and J 3 bases short, with 12 bases between. The CDR3 sequence is CASSLEGHPDYGYTF. CDR3 nucleotide sequence: TGCGCCAGCAGCTTGGAGGGCCACCCGGACTATGGCTACACCTTC.

Points on this clonotype: This may come from a read error, since a much larger clone is one base off. Lacking the conserved final phenylalanine or tryptophan, this CDR3 likely reflects a read error. V gene TRBV29-1 combines with J gene TRBJ2-5; D not certain. The germline CDR1 and CDR2 sequences are SQVTM and ANQGSEA. The CDR3 spans 16 residues. Trimming left V 0 bases short and J 5 bases short, with 19 bases between. The CDR3 sequence is CSVEDPLDPIGETQYL. The CDR3 bases are TGCAGCGTTGAAGATCCCCTCGATCCCATCGGGGAGACCCAGTACCTC.

This clonotype was seen repeatedly, ten times or more. V and J are TRBV10-1 and TRBJ1-1, with D possibly TRBD1 on 5 matching bases. The germline V gene encodes CDR1 WNHNN and CDR2 SYGVQD (reference sequence). The CDR3 has 16 residues. With 0 bases removed from V and 0 bases from J, the gap between germline ends came to 11 bases. The DNA for the CDR3 is TGCGCCAGCAGTGAGTCGAAACGGGGGGTGAACACTGAAGCTTTCTTT. Protein sequence: CASSESKRGVNTEAFF.

The chain has TRBV4-1 and TRBJ2-1, with D unclear. The CDR3 covers 12 residues. The V gene lost 2 bases and the J gene lost 7 bases, with 6 bases spanning the gap. Germline V gives CDR1 MGHRA, CDR2 YSYEKL. The CDR3 protein is CASSQIFNEQFF. The DNA of the CDR3 is TGCGCCAGCAGCCAAATCTTTAATGAGCAGTTCTTC.

This chain links TRBV10-1 with TRBJ2-1; D ambiguous. Germline values: CDR1 WNHNN, CDR2 SYGVQD (reference sequence). The CDR3 is made up of 13 amino acids. The V gene lost 3 bases and the J gene lost 12 bases, with 15 bases spanning the gap. CDR3 DNA: TGCGCCAGCAGTGAAAAACTTCCAGCAGCGCAGTTCTTC. Translating it yields CASSEKLPAAQFF.

This clonotype was seen ten or more times. The gene calls are TRBV28 and TRBJ2-7, with D possibly TRBD2 on 6 matching bases. This CDR3 has 13 residues. Germline V gene lookup returns CDR1 MDHEN and CDR2 SYDVKM. Trimming pared 7 bases from V and 2 bases from J, leaving 12 bases between. CDR3 in amino acids: CASTGDSAYEQYF. CDR3 in DNA: TGTGCCAGCACGGGGGACTCAGCCTACGAGCAGTACTTC.

The CDR3: CASSLAKVDEQFF. In DNA form, the CDR3 reads TGTGCCAGCAGCTTAGCGAAGGTGGATGAGCAGTTCTTC. The chain recombines TRBV7-9 with TRBJ2-1; D ambiguous. Germline V gene sequence: CDR1 SEHNR, CDR2 FQNEAQ (reference sequence). V was cut by 0 bases and J by 8 bases, with 8 bases left in between. There are 13 residues in the CDR3.

This clonotype has a count of ten or more. This chain joins TRBV18 and TRBJ2-1; D tentatively fits TRBD1 or TRBD2 (5 bases each). This CDR3 is 13 amino acids long. CDR1 KGHSH and CDR2 LQKENI come from the germline V gene. The V end was cut by 3 bases, the J end by 6 bases, with 9 bases between. In DNA form, the CDR3 reads TGTGCCAGCTCACCGGGACCAGCCAATGAGCAGTTCTTC. Its translation: CASSPGPANEQFF.

This clonotype came up many times. The J gene is TRBJ1-5, the V gene TRBV6-1, with D unresolved. Trimming removed 8 bases at V and 1 base at J, with 9 bases between. The CDR3 extends over 13 amino acids. Per the germline V gene, CDR1 is MNHNS and CDR2 is SASEGT. The CDR3 DNA is TGTGCCAGCGGGAAGATAAGCAATCAGCCCCAGCATTTT. Its translation: CASGKISNQPQHF.

The chain links TRBV12-3 or TRBV12-4 to TRBJ2-7; 8 bases are a match to TRBD2. This CDR3 is 16 amino acids long. V trimming: 6 bases; J trimming: 4 bases; junction bases outside the gene matches: 14. The CDR3 protein is CASSVGSSGSGYEQYF. For the CDR3, the DNA is TGTGCCAGCAGCGTAGGTTCGAGCGGGAGCGGTTACGAGCAGTACTTC.